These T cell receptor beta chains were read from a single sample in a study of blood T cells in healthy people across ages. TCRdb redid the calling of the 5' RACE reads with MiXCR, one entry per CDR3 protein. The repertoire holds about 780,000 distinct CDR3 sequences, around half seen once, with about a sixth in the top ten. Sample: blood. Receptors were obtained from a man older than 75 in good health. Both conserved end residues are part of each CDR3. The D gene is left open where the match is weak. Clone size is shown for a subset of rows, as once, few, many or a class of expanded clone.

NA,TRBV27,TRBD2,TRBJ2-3,TGTGCCGGCGCTGATGACGGGAGGACAGATACGCAGTATTTT,CAGADDGRTDTQYF
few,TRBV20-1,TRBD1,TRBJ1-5,TGCAGTGCTACCTCCGGGACAGGCGGTCAGCCCCAGCATTTT,CSATSGTGGQPQHF
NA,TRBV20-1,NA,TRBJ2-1,TGCAGTGCTAGAGATGACCACGAAGGGGCAGAGACCCAGTTCTTC,CSARDDHEGAETQFF
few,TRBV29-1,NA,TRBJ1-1,TGCAGCGTTCAGGGTTGGGAAAACACTGAAGCTTTCTTT,CSVQGWENTEAFF
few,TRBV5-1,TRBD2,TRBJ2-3,TGCGCCAGCAGCTTACGGACTAGCGGGACTCGCACAGATACGCAGTATTTT,CASSLRTSGTRTDTQYF
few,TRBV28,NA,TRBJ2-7,TGTGCCAGCCGAAAAGCAGGGGACTCCTACGAGCAGTACTTC,CASRKAGDSYEQYF
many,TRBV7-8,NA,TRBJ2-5,TGTGCCAGCAGCTATAGGGGAGGGACAGGTAGAGAGACCCAGTACTTC,CASSYRGGTGRETQYF
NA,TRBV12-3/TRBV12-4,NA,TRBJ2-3,TGTGCCAGCAGAGTTAGCTCTGATACGCAGTATTTT,CASRVSSDTQYF
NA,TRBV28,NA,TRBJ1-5,TGTGCCAGCACTCCACGGCGGACGGCGAGTTACAATCAGCCCCAGCATTTT,CASTPRRTASYNQPQHF
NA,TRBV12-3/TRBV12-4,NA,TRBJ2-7,TGTGCCAGCAGTTGGACACAAACCTACGAGCAGTACTTC,CASSWTQTYEQYF
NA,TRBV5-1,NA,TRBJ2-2,TGCGCCAGCAGCCCAGGGACAACCACCGGGGAGCTGTTTTTT,CASSPGTTTGELFF
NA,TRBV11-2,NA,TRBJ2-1,TGTGCCAGCAGCGTAGAGGGCAGGGTTGGGGAGCAGTTCTTC,CASSVEGRVGEQFF
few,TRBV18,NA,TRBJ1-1,TGTGCCAGCTCACCACTCAGGGATGCTGAAGCTTTCTTT,CASSPLRDAEAFF
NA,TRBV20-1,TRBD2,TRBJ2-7,TGCAGTGCTGGAACCGGGACTAGCGGGTACTACGAGCAGTACTTC,CSAGTGTSGYYEQYF
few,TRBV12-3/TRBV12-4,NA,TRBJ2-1,TGTGCCAGCAGTTCTAGACAGGCGAGCTCCTACAATGAGCAGTTCTTC,CASSSRQASSYNEQFF
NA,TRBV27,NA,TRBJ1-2,TGTGCCAGCAGTTTAGCTAGGGGCGCAACCGGGGGCTACACCTTC,CASSLARGATGGYTF
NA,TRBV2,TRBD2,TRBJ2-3,TGTGCCAGCAGTGGACTAGCGGGAGCAGTAGATACGCAGTATTTT,CASSGLAGAVDTQYF
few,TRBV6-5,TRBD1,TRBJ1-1,TGTGCCAGCAGTGGGGGACAGGGGATCACTGAAGCTTTCTTT,CASSGGQGITEAFF
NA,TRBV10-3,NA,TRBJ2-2,TGTGCCATCAGTGGGGGTGGATCCGCGAACACCGGGGAGCTGTTTTTT,CAISGGGSANTGELFF
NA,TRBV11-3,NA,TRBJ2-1,TGTGCCAGCAGCTTACGGGAGAGGGTTAGTGAGCAGTTCTTC,CASSLRERVSEQFF
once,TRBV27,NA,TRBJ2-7,TGTGCCAGCAGTCCCCGCCCGCCGGGACACTCCTCCGAGCAGTACTTC,CASSPRPPGHSSEQYF
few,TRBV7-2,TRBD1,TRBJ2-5,TGTGCCAGCAGCTTAACGGGGACAGGGCGGCAGACCCAGTACTTC,CASSLTGTGRQTQYF
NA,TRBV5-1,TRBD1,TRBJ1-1,TGCGCCAGCAGCTTGGATCTCAGGGGGCCGGGCACTGAAGCTTTCTTT,CASSLDLRGPGTEAFF
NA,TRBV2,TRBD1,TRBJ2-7,TGTGCCAGCAGACGTCGCACAGGGGGCTTCGACGAGCAGTACTTC,CASRRRTGGFDEQYF
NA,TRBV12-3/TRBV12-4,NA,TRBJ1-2,TGTGCCAGCAGTTTCGGTGGGGGAAGTAACTATGGCTACACCTTC,CASSFGGGSNYGYTF
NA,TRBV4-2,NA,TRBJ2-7,TGTGCCAGCAGCCAAGATAGGAGGGGGGGCTACAATGAGCAGTACTTC,CASSQDRRGGYNEQYF
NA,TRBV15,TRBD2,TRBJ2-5,TGTGCCACCAGCAGAGGGGAGGGGTCGCAAGAGACCCAGTACTTC,CATSRGEGSQETQYF
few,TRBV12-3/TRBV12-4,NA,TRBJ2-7,TGTGCCAGCAGTTTAGCAGGGGCCAGCACCTACGAGCAGTACTTC,CASSLAGASTYEQYF
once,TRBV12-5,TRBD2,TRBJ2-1,TGTGCTAGTGGTTTGGTAATGGCGGGAGTAAACGGCTACAATGAGCAGTTCTTC,CASGLVMAGVNGYNEQFF
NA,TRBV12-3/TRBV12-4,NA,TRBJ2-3,TGTGCCAGCAGTTTCGGCGGGAACTCAGATACGCAGTATTTT,CASSFGGNSDTQYF
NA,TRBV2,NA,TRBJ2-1,TGTGCCTGCAGTGCAGACCGGAGGACCTCAGGCGAGCAGTTCTTC,CACSADRRTSGEQFF
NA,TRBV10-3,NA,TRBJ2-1,TGTGCCATCAGTGGCGACAGTTCCGAGCAGTTCTTC,CAISGDSSEQFF
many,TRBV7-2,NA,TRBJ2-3,TGTGCCAGCAGCTTAGATACTTTCGGCAGGGGAGGGGATACGCAGTATTTT,CASSLDTFGRGGDTQYF
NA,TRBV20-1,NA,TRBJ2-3,TGCAGTGCTAGAGGCCAGCGGCCCTACACAGATACGCAGTATTTT,CSARGQRPYTDTQYF
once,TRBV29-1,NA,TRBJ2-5,TGCAGCGTTGAACGACAGTACCAAGAGACCCAGTACTTC,CSVERQYQETQYF
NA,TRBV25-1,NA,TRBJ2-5,TGTGCCAGCAGTGAAAGGAACACTAGAGGGGTGGAGACCCAGTACTTC,CASSERNTRGVETQYF
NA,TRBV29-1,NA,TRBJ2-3,TGCAGCGGTGCTTGGGGAAATACAGATACGCAGTATTTT,CSGAWGNTDTQYF
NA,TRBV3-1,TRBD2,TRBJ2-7,TGTGCCAGCAGCCCTCTAGCGGGAGGGGGAGCCGAGCAGTACTTC,CASSPLAGGGAEQYF
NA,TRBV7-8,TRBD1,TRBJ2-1,TGTGCCAGCAGCTACCCCAACCGGGACAGCATATACAATGAGCAGTTCTTC,CASSYPNRDSIYNEQFF
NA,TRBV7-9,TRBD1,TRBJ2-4,TGTGCCAGCAGTCCGCCGGGACAGTTAAACATTCAGTACTTC,CASSPPGQLNIQYF
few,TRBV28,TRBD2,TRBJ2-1,TGTGCCAGCAGTTTATCCCTACTAATATCCACTAGCGGGAGGGGCGATGAGCAGTTCTTC,CASSLSLLISTSGRGDEQFF
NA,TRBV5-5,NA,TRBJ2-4,TGTGCCAGCAGCTTACGTGCGGAAGGGACTGACAAAAACATTCAGTACTTC,CASSLRAEGTDKNIQYF
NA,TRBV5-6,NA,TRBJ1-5,TGTGCCAGCAGCTGTGGGGGCAATCAGCCCCAGCATTTT,CASSCGGNQPQHF
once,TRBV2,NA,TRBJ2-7,TGTGCCAGCAGTGAACGACAGGTCCTTGCCTACGAGCAGTACTTC,CASSERQVLAYEQYF
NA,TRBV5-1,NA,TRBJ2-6,TGCGCCAGCAGCGCTGCCTCCTCTGGGGCCAACGTCCTGACTTTC,CASSAASSGANVLTF
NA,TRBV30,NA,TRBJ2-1,TGTGCCTGGAGTGGGGGGGTCCTAAAATCGGCCAAGAGCTCCTACAATGAGCAGTTCTTC,CAWSGGVLKSAKSSYNEQFF
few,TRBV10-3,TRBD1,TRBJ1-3,TGTGCCATCAGGGGACAGGGACCAGATGGAAACACCATATATTTT,CAIRGQGPDGNTIYF
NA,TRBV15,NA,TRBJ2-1,TGTGCCACCAGCAGAGATCTTTGGGAGCAGTTCTTC,CATSRDLWEQFF
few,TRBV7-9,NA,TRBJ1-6,TGTGCCAGCAGCTTAAACGGGGTGAATTCACCCCTCCACTTT,CASSLNGVNSPLHF
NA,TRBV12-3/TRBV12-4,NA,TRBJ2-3,TGTGCCAGCAGTCGACTAAGAGCGGATGCGCAGTATTTT,CASSRLRADAQYF
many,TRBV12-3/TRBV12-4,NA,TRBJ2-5,TGTGCCAGCACCCTCCGGGGGGCGGGAGACCAAGAGACCCAGTACTTC,CASTLRGAGDQETQYF
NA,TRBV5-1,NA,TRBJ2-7,TGCGCCGGCAGCTTGGCCAATAGCCGGGACGAGCAGTACTTC,CAGSLANSRDEQYF
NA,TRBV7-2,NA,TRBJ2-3,TGTGCCAGCAGCGACTTCGGACGAACAGGCACAGATACGCAGTATTTT,CASSDFGRTGTDTQYF
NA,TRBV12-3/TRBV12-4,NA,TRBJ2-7,TGTGCCAACAGTTTCGGGACATCCTACGAGCAGTACTTC,CANSFGTSYEQYF
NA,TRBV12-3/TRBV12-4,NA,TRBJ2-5,TGTGCCAGCAGTGTGGCGGGACGGGAAGAGACCCAGTACTTC,CASSVAGREETQYF
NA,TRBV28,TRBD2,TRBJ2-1,TGTGCCAGCGGTTTTCTCAGCGGGGGAGACAATGAGCAGTTCTTC,CASGFLSGGDNEQFF
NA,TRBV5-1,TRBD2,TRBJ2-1,TGCGCCAGCAGCTTCGGACTAGCGGGAATGCTGAATAGAAGAGAGCAGTTCTTC,CASSFGLAGMLNRREQFF
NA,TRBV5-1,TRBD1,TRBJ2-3,TGCGCCAGCAGCACGGACGGGGACAGGCCCACAGATACGCAGTATTTT,CASSTDGDRPTDTQYF
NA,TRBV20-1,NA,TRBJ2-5,TGCAGTGCTAGAGACCCGAGTACGGGGACCCAGTACTTC,CSARDPSTGTQYF
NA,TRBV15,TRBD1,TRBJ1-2,TGTGCCACCAGCAGACCCGACAGGGCGGAATATGGCTACACCTTC,CATSRPDRAEYGYTF